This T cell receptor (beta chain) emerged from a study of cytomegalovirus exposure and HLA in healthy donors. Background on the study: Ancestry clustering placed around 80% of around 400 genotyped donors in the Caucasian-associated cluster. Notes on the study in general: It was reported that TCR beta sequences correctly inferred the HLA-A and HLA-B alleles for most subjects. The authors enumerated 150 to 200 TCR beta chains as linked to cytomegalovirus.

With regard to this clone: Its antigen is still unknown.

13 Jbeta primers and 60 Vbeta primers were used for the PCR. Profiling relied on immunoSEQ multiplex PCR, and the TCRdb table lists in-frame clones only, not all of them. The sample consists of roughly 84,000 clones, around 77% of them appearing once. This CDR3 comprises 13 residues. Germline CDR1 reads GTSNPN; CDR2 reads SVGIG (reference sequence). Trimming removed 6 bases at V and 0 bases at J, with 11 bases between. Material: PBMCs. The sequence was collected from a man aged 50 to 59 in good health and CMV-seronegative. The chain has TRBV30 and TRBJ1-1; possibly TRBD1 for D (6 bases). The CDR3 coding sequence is TGTGCCTGTAAAGACAGGCTGAACACTGAAGCTTTCTTT. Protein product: CACKDRLNTEAFF.